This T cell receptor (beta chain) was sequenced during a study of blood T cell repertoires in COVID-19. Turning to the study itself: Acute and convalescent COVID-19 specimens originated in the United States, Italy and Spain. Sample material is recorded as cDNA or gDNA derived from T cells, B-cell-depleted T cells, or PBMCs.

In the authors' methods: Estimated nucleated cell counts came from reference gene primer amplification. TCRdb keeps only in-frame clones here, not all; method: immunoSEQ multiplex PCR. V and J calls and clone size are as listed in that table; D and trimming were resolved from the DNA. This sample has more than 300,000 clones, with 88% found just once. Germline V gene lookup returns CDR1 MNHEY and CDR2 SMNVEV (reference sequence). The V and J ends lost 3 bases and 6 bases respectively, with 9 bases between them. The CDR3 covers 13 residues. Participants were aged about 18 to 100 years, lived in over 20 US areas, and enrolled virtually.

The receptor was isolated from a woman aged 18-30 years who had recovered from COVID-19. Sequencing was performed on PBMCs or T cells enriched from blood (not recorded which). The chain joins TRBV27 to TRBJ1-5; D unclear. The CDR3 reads CASSLVYGQPQHF. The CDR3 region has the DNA TGTGCCAGCAGTTTGGTCTACGGTCAGCCCCAGCATTTT.